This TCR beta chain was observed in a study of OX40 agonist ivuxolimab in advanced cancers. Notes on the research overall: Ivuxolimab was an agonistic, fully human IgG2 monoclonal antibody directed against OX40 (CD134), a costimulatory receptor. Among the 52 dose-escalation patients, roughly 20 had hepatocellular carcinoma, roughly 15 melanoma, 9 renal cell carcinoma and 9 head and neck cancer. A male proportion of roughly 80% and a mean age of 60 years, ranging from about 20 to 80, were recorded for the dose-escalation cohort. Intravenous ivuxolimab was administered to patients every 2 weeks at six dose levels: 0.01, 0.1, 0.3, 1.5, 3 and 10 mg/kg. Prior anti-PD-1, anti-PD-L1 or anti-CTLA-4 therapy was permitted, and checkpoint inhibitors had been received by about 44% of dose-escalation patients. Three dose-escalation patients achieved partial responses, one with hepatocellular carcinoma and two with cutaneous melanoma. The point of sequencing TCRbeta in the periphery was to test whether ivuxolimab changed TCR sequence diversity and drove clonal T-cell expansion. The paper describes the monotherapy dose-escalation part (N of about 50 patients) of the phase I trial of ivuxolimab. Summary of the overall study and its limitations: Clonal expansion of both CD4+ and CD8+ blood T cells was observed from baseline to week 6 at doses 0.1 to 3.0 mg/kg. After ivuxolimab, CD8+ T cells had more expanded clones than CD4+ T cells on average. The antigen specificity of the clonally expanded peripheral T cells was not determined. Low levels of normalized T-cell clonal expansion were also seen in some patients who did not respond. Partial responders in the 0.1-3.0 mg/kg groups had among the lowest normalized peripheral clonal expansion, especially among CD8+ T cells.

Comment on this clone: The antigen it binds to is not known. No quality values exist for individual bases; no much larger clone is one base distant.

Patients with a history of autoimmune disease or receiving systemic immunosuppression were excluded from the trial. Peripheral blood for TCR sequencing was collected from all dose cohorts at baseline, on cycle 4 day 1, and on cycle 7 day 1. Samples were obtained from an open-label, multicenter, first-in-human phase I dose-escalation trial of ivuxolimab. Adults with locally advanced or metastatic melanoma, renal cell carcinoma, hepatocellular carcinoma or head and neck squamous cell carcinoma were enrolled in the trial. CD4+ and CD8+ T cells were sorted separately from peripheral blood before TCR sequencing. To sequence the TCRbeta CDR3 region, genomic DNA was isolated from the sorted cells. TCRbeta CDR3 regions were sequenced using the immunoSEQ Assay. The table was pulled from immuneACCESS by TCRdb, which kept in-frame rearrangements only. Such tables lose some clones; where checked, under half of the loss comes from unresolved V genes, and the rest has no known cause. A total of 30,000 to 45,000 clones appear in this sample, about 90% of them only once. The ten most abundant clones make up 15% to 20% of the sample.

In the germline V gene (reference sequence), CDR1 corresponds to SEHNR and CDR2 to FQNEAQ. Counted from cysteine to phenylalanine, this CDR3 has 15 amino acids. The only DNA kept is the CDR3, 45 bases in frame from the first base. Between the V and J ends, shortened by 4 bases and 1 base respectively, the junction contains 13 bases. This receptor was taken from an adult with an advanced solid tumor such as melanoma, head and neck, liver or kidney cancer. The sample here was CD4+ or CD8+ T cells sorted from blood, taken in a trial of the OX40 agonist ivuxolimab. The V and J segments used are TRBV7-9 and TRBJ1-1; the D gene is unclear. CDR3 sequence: CASSSTATPNTEAFF. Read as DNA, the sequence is TGTGCCAGCAGCTCTACCGCCACGCCGAACACTGAAGCTTTCTTT. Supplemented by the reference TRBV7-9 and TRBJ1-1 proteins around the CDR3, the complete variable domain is DTGVSQNPRHKITKRGQNVTFRCDPISEHNRLYWYRQTLGQGPEFLTYFQNEAQLEKSRLLSDRFSAERPKGSFSTLEIQRTEQGDSAMYLCASSSTATPNTEAFFGQGTRLTVV.